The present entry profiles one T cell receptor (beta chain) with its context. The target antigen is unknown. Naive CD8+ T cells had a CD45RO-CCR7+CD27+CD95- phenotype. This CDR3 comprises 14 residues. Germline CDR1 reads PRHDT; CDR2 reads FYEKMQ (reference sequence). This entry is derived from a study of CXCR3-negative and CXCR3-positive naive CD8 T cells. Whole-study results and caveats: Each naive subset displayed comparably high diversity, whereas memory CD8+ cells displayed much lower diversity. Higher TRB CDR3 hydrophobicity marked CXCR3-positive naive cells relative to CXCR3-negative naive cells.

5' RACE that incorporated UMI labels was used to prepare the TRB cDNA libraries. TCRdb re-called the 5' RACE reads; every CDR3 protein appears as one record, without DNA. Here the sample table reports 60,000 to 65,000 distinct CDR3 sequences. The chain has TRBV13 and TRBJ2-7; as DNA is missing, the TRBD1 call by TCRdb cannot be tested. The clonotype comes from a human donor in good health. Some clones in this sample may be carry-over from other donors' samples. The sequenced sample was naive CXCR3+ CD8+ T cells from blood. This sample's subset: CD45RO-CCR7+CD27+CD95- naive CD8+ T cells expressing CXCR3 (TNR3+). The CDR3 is CASSGTGSTYEQYF.